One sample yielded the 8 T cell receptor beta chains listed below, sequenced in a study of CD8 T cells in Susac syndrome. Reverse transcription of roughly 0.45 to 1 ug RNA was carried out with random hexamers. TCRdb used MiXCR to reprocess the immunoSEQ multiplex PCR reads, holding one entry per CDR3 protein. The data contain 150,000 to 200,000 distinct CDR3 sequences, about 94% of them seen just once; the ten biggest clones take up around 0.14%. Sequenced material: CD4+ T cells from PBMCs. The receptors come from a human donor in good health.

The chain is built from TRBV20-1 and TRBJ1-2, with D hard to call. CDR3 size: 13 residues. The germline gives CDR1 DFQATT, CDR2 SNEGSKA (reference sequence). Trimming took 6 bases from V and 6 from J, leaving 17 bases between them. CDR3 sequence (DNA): TGCAGTGCCGCCGATGGACCGTTGAATGGCTACACCTTC. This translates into CSAADGPLNGYTF.

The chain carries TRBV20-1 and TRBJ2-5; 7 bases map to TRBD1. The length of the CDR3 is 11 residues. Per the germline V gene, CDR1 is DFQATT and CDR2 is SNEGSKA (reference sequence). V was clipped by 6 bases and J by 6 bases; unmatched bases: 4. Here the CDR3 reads CSAQRGQTQYF. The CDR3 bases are TGCAGTGCCCAGAGGGGGCAGACCCAGTACTTC.

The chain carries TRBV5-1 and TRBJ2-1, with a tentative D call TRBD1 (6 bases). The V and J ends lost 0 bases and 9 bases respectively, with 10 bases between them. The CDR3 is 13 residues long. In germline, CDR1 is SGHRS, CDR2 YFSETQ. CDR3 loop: CASSLVGGSEQFF. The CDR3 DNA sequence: TGCGCCAGCAGCTTGGTTGGGGGCAGTGAGCAGTTCTTC. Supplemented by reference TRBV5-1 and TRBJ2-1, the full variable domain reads KAGVTQTPRYLIKTRGQQVTLSCSPISGHRSVSWYQQTPGQGLQFLFEYFSETQRNKGNFPGRFSGRQFSNSRSEMNVSTLELGDSALYLCASSLVGGSEQFFGPGTRLTVL.

The CDR3 DNA sequence: TGTGCCTGGAGTGCCGGGAATACGCAGTATTTT. The encoded protein is CAWSAGNTQYF. This chain uses TRBV30 with TRBJ2-3; tentative D call: TRBD2 (5 bases). The CDR3 contains 11 residues. Germline CDR1 is GTSNPN and CDR2 is SVGIG (reference sequence). V gave up 1 base and J gave up 7 bases, with 6 bases separating them.

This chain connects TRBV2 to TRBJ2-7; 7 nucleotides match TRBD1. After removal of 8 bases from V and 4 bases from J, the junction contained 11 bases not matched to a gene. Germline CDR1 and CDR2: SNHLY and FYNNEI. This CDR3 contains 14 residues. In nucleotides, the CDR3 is TGTGCCAGCTCTATTTACAGGGGCGCTTACGAGCAGTACTTC. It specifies CASSIYRGAYEQYF.

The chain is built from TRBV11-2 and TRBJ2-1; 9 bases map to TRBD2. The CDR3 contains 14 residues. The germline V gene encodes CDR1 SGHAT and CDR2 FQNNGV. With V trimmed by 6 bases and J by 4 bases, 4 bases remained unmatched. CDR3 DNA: TGTGCCAGCAGGCGGGGGGGCCTGTACAATGAGCAGTTCTTC. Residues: CASRRGGLYNEQFF.

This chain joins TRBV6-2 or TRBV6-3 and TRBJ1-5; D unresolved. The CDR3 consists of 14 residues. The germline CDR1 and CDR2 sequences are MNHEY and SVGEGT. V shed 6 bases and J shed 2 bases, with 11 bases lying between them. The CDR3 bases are TGTGCCAGCAGCCCTGTCATGGGCAATCAGCCCCAGCATTTT. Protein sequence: CASSPVMGNQPQHF.

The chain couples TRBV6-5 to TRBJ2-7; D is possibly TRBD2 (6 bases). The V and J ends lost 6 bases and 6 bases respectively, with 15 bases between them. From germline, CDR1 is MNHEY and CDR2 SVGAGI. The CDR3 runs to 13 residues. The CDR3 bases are TGTGCCAGCAGGATGGACCTGGGGGGCGAGCAGTACTTC. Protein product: CASRMDLGGEQYF.